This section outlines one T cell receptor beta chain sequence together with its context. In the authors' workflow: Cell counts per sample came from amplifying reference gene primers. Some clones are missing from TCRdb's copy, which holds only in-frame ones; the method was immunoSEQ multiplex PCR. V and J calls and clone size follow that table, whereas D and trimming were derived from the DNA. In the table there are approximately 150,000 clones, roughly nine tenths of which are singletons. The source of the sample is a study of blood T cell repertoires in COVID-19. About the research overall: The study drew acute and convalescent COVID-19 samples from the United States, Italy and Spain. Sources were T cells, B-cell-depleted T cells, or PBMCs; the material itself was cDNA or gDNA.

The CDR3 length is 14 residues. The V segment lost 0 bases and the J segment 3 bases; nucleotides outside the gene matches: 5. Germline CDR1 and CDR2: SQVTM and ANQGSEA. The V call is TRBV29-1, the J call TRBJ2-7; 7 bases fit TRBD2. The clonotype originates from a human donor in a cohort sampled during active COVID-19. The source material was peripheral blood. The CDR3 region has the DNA TGCAGCGTTGAAGAGACTAGGACTAGCTACGAGCAGTACTTC. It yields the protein CSVEETRTSYEQYF.